A selection of T cell receptor beta chains follows, all from one sample in a study of PD-L1 blockade in urothelial cancer. Assay used: immunoSEQ multiplex PCR; TCRdb lists only in-frame clones, some missing. The sample lists tens of thousands of clones; 80% to 85% were seen once. The sample consisted of PBMCs, taken around atezolizumab (anti-PD-L1) treatment. The receptors originated from a man aged 50-60 years with urothelial cancer. The CDR3 runs from the conserved cysteine through the conserved F or W. The order of the fields is V gene, clone size, J gene, D gene, CDR3 protein, CDR3 DNA. The D gene is left open where the match is weak. Clone size appears in some rows only: once, few, many, or a class for an expanded clone.

TRBV7-3	NA	TRBJ2-3	TRBD2	CASGPGLAVSDTQYF	TGTGCCAGCGGACCGGGACTAGCGGTGTCAGATACGCAGTATTTT
TRBV6-6	NA	TRBJ2-3	TRBD2	CASSPGLAGGGDTQYF	TGTGCCAGCAGTCCTGGACTAGCGGGAGGGGGAGATACGCAGTATTTT
TRBV5-6	NA	TRBJ2-1	NA	CASSLEQYSYNEQFF	TGTGCCAGCAGCTTGGAACAGTACTCCTACAATGAGCAGTTCTTC
TRBV7-2	NA	TRBJ2-6	TRBD1	CASSLRGQISGANVLTF	TGTGCCAGCAGCTTAAGGGGACAGATATCTGGGGCCAACGTCCTGACTTTC
TRBV10-3	NA	TRBJ1-2	TRBD1	CAISDRTGPRGGYTF	TGTGCCATCAGTGACAGGACAGGCCCTAGGGGTGGCTACACCTTC
TRBV4-1	NA	TRBJ2-4	TRBD2	CASSLEGLASSTSIQYF	TGCGCCAGCAGCCTAGAGGGACTAGCGAGCTCGACAAGCATTCAGTACTTC
TRBV5-1	NA	TRBJ1-4	TRBD1	CASSLGGQVYNEKLFF	TGCGCCAGCAGCTTGGGGGGACAGGTTTATAATGAAAAACTGTTTTTT
TRBV2	NA	TRBJ2-1	TRBD2	CASSPRGGSYNEQFF	TGTGCCAGCAGCCCCCGGGGGGGCTCCTACAATGAGCAGTTCTTC
TRBV5-4	once	TRBJ2-1	TRBD2	CASSLTSGGFNEQFF	TGTGCCAGCAGCTTGACTAGCGGGGGATTTAATGAGCAGTTCTTC
TRBV6-5	NA	TRBJ1-5	TRBD1	CASSPQGAKSQPQHF	TGTGCCAGCAGTCCACAGGGGGCCAAATCTCAGCCCCAGCATTTT
TRBV4-2	NA	TRBJ1-1	TRBD1	CASSQQQGEWNTEAFF	TGTGCCAGCAGCCAACAGCAGGGGGAATGGAACACTGAAGCTTTCTTT
TRBV2	NA	TRBJ2-2	TRBD1	CASVRQGPGELFF	TGTGCCAGCGTCCGACAGGGGCCCGGGGAGCTGTTTTTT
TRBV28	NA	TRBJ1-2	NA	CASSLRGFSGYTF	TGTGCCAGCAGCTTAAGGGGGTTCAGCGGCTACACCTTC
TRBV5-1	NA	TRBJ1-1	NA	CASSLIGEGNTEAFF	TGCGCCAGCAGCTTGATAGGGGAGGGGAACACTGAAGCTTTCTTT
TRBV28	NA	TRBJ1-2	TRBD1	CASTQDRGGYGYTF	TGTGCCAGCACCCAGGACAGGGGGGGCTATGGCTACACCTTC
TRBV11-1	NA	TRBJ2-1	NA	CASSSAGNHNEQFF	TGTGCCAGCAGCTCCGCCGGGAATCACAATGAGCAGTTCTTC
TRBV2	NA	TRBJ2-3	NA	CASSARQGTDTQYF	TGTGCCAGCAGTGCTCGACAGGGCACAGATACGCAGTATTTT
TRBV10-1	few	TRBJ1-1	NA	CASTESGNTEAFF	TGCGCCAGCACCGAATCGGGGAACACTGAAGCTTTCTTT
TRBV7-7	NA	TRBJ2-1	NA	CASSRDFQSSYNEQFF	TGTGCTAGCAGCCGGGACTTCCAGAGCTCCTACAATGAGCAGTTCTTC
TRBV6-4	NA	TRBJ2-1	NA	CASSENGNPLDEQFF	TGTGCCAGCAGTGAAAACGGGAACCCCCTGGATGAGCAGTTCTTC
TRBV4-2	NA	TRBJ2-3	NA	CASSQDGLFNTDTQYF	TGTGCCAGCAGCCAAGATGGACTCTTTAACACAGATACGCAGTATTTT
TRBV19	NA	TRBJ1-3	TRBD1	CASNQGVSGNTIYF	TGTGCCAGTAACCAGGGGGTCTCTGGAAACACCATATATTTT
TRBV2	NA	TRBJ1-6	TRBD1	CASSETGGGSPLHF	TGTGCCAGCAGTGAAACAGGGGGCGGTTCACCCCTCCACTTT
TRBV4-1	NA	TRBJ2-7	TRBD1	CASSLGQGTLFDEQYF	TGCGCCAGCAGCCTGGGACAGGGGACCCTATTCGACGAGCAGTACTTC
TRBV11-2	NA	TRBJ1-1	NA	CASSFTGTEAFF	TGTGCCAGCAGCTTCACGGGCACTGAAGCTTTCTTT
TRBV2	NA	TRBJ1-1	NA	CASFYSGAFGDTEAFF	TGTGCCAGCTTCTATTCAGGGGCATTCGGGGACACTGAAGCTTTCTTT
TRBV6-6	once	TRBJ1-6	NA	CASSYGGGNNSPLHF	TGTGCCAGCAGTTATGGGGGGGGGAATAATTCACCCCTCCACTTT
TRBV7-9	NA	TRBJ2-2	TRBD2	CASSLDPLAGDTGELFF	TGTGCCAGCAGCTTAGACCCACTAGCGGGAGACACCGGGGAGCTGTTTTTT
TRBV5-1	NA	TRBJ1-3	TRBD1	CASSLQLQGRSGNTIYF	TGCGCCAGCAGCTTACAATTACAGGGGAGGTCTGGAAACACCATATATTTT
TRBV6-6	NA	TRBJ2-1	NA	CASSPSFSGSYNEQFF	TGTGCCAGCAGCCCCAGCTTCAGCGGCTCCTACAATGAGCAGTTCTTC
TRBV2	NA	TRBJ2-3	TRBD2	CASKASGGPGDTQYF	TGTGCCTCGAAGGCTAGCGGGGGACCCGGGGATACGCAGTATTTT
TRBV15	NA	TRBJ2-1	TRBD2	CATSRDHSSGRGNEQFF	TGTGCCACCAGCAGAGATCATAGCAGCGGGAGGGGCAATGAGCAGTTCTTC
TRBV7-8	NA	TRBJ1-5	TRBD1	CASSSPATAGGNQPQHF	TGTGCCAGCAGCTCCCCGGCTACGGCAGGGGGTAATCAGCCCCAGCATTTT
TRBV6-1	NA	TRBJ2-3	NA	CASSPLGGNTDTQYF	TGTGCCAGCAGTCCCCTTGGGGGGAACACAGATACGCAGTATTTT
TRBV21-1	NA	TRBJ2-4	NA	CASSNNSGQALAKNIQYF	TGTGCCAGCAGCAATAACAGTGGGCAGGCACTAGCCAAAAACATTCAGTACTTC
TRBV19	NA	TRBJ1-1	TRBD1	CASSNRGGSNTEAFF	TGTGCCAGTAGTAACAGGGGAGGATCGAACACTGAAGCTTTCTTT
TRBV5-1	once	TRBJ2-3	NA	CASSLAVARNTDTQYF	TGCGCCAGCAGCTTGGCCGTGGCCAGAAACACAGATACGCAGTATTTT
TRBV5-1	NA	TRBJ2-7	NA	CASIYPSYEQYF	TGCGCCAGCATATATCCCTCCTACGAGCAGTACTTC
TRBV7-8	NA	TRBJ2-1	NA	CASSPSGLNSWEQFF	TGTGCCAGCAGCCCGTCGGGACTGAACTCTTGGGAGCAGTTCTTC
TRBV19	NA	TRBJ2-5	TRBD1	CASSQGALRQETQYF	TGTGCCAGTAGCCAGGGGGCCCTTAGGCAAGAGACCCAGTACTTC
TRBV2	few	TRBJ1-5	NA	CASSFWTENQPQHF	TGTGCCAGCAGTTTTTGGACAGAGAATCAGCCCCAGCATTTT
TRBV4-2	NA	TRBJ1-2	NA	CASSQDGEGNGYTF	TGTGCCAGCAGCCAAGATGGGGAGGGAAATGGCTACACCTTC
TRBV6-6	NA	TRBJ1-2	NA	CASSYRGWAGGYTF	TGTGCCAGCAGTTACAGGGGGTGGGCAGGAGGCTACACCTTC
TRBV6-4	NA	TRBJ2-3	NA	CASSLEGGTTDTQYF	TGTGCCAGCAGCCTGGAGGGGGGGACGACAGATACGCAGTATTTT
TRBV9	NA	TRBJ2-2	TRBD1	CASSVGSQGGNTGELFF	TGTGCCAGCAGCGTAGGGTCACAGGGGGGAAACACCGGGGAGCTGTTTTTT
TRBV5-1	NA	TRBJ2-2	NA	CASSFTAINTGELFF	TGCGCCAGCAGCTTTACAGCCATTAACACCGGGGAGCTGTTTTTT
TRBV28	NA	TRBJ2-2	NA	CASSLSVGELFF	TGTGCCAGCAGTTTATCGGTCGGGGAGCTGTTTTTT
TRBV19	NA	TRBJ2-1	TRBD2	CASSMRGIRTNEQFF	TGTGCCAGTAGTATGCGGGGGATTCGAACGAATGAGCAGTTCTTC
TRBV4-2	NA	TRBJ1-2	NA	CASSPEPSRGYGYTF	TGTGCCAGCAGCCCCGAGCCCTCTAGAGGCTATGGCTACACCTTC
TRBV27	NA	TRBJ1-5	TRBD1	CASSRGQENNQPQHF	TGTGCCAGCAGTAGGGGACAGGAGAATAATCAGCCCCAGCATTTT
TRBV9	NA	TRBJ2-7	TRBD1	CASSARQGGTYEQYF	TGTGCCAGCAGCGCCCGACAGGGGGGGACCTACGAGCAGTACTTC
TRBV19	NA	TRBJ2-2	TRBD2	CASIFKGGGRGAGGELFF	TGTGCCAGTATATTTAAGGGTGGCGGGAGAGGAGCTGGAGGGGAGCTGTTTTTT
TRBV27	NA	TRBJ1-5	NA	CASSLRGSWNQPQHF	TGTGCCAGCAGTTTACGAGGGAGTTGGAATCAGCCCCAGCATTTT
TRBV7-9	NA	TRBJ2-1	NA	CASSWDNNEQFF	TGTGCCAGCAGCTGGGACAACAATGAGCAGTTCTTC